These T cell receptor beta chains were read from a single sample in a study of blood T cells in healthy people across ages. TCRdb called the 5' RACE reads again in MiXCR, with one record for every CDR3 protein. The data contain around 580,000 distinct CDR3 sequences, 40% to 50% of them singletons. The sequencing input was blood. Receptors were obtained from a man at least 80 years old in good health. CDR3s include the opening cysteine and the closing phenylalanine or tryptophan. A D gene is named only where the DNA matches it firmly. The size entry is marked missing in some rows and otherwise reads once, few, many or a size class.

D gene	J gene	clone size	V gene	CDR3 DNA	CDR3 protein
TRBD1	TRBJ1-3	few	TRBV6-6	TGTGCCAGTAGACAGGGGAGCTCTGGAAACACCATATATTTT	CASRQGSSGNTIYF
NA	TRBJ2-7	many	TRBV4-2	TGTGCCAGCAGCACCCCCTACGAGCAGTACTTC	CASSTPYEQYF
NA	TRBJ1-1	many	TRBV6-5	TGTGCCAGCAGTTACGTGGGAGACACTGAAGCTTTCTTT	CASSYVGDTEAFF
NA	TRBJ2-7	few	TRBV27	TGTGCCAGCAGTTCATCCTCGGCCCGCTACGAGCAGTACTTC	CASSSSSARYEQYF
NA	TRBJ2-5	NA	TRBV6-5	TGTGCCAGCAGCTACTCGGCCACGCCCTGGGAGACCCAGTACTTC	CASSYSATPWETQYF
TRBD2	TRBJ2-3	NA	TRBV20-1	TGCAGTGCTGGACTAGTCCTCACAGATACGCAGTATTTT	CSAGLVLTDTQYF
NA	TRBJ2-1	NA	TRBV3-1	TGTGCCAGCAGCCATGAAGGTGCCCTCTACAATGAGCAGTTCTTC	CASSHEGALYNEQFF
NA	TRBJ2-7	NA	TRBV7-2	TGTGCCAGCAGCTCCCCTTTGTACGGGGTAGGTTACGAGCAGTACTTC	CASSSPLYGVGYEQYF
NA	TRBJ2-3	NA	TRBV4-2	TGTGCCAGCAGCCAATCGGCAGATACGCAGTATTTT	CASSQSADTQYF
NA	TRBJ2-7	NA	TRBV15	TGTGCCACCAGCAGAGAGACGGGAGCCCGGTACGAGCAGTACTTC	CATSRETGARYEQYF
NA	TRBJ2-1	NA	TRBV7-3	TGTGCCAGCAGCTTAACGTTCGGGAGAAGCCGGAACAATGAGCAGTTCTTC	CASSLTFGRSRNNEQFF
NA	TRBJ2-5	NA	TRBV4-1	TGCGCCAGCAGACTAAACGGACAGTTCCACAATGAGCAGTACTTC	CASRLNGQFHNEQYF
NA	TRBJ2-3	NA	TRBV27	TGTGCCAGCAGTTTGTTTGGATCTAACCCAGATACGCAGTATTTT	CASSLFGSNPDTQYF
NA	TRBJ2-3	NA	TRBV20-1	TGCAGTGCTAGAGGGCAAATTAGCACAGATACGCAGTATTTT	CSARGQISTDTQYF
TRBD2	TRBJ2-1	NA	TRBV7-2	TGTGCCAGCAGCGTAGCGGAAACTAGCGGGGGGCAGTTCTTC	CASSVAETSGGQFF
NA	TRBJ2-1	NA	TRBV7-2	TGTGCCAGCAGCTTTTCCACAGGGACGGGGAATGAGCAGTTCTTC	CASSFSTGTGNEQFF
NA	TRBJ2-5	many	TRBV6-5	TGTGCCAGCAGTTACGGTCGGTTCCAAGAGACCCAGTACTTC	CASSYGRFQETQYF
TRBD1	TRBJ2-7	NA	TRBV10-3	TGTGCCATCAGGGGGGGACAGGGCACCTACGAGCAGTACTTC	CAIRGGQGTYEQYF
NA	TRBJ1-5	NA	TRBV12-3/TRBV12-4	TGTGCCAGCAGTTTGAACGGACTCAATCAGCCCCAGCATTTT	CASSLNGLNQPQHF
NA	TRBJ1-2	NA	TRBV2	TGTGCCAGCAGTGAAAGGGCAGCATCTAACTATGGCTACACCTTC	CASSERAASNYGYTF
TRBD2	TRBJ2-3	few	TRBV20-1	TGTAGTGCCCCTAGCGGGAGCCCTGATACGCAGTATTTT	CSAPSGSPDTQYF
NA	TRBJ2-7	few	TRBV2	TGTGCCAGCAGTGGAGGAATCGACTACGAGCAGTACTTC	CASSGGIDYEQYF
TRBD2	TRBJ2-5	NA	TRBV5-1	TGCGCCAGCAGCTTCCGGACTAGCCAAGAGACCCAGTACTTC	CASSFRTSQETQYF
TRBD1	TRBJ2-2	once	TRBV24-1	TGTGCCACCAGTGATTCCGGGACAGGGATCACCGGGGAGCTGTTTTTT	CATSDSGTGITGELFF
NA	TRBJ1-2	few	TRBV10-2	TGCGCCAGCAGTGAGTCGAGCAGAGACGATGGCTACACCTTC	CASSESSRDDGYTF
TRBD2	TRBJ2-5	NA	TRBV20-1	TGCAGTGCTCCTAGACTAGCGGGACAAGAGACCCAGTACTTC	CSAPRLAGQETQYF
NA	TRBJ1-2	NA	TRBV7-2	TGTGCCAGCAGCTTAAGTTTAGGGGTTTCTGGTGGCTACACCTTC	CASSLSLGVSGGYTF
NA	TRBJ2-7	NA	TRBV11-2	TGTGCCAGCAGCCCGATGCCCCTAAGGGTAGGCTACGAGCAGTACTTC	CASSPMPLRVGYEQYF
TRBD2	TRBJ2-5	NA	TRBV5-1	TGCGCCAGCAGCTTGGTTGCGGGAGGCCTCGAAGAGACCCAGTACTTC	CASSLVAGGLEETQYF